This T cell receptor beta chain was found in a study of T cell responses to AZD1222 COVID-19 vaccine. Study at large: Analyses pooled second doses at about 4 or about 12 weeks. Study-level results: Two AZD1222 doses significantly raised spike-specific TCR breadth and depth over controls. Donors were chiefly white British, with a greater number of females, and clonal diversity was perhaps underestimated. Baseline seropositives among AZD1222 recipients totaled only five to seven.

Measured with immunoSEQ multiplex PCR; TCRdb has only the in-frame clones, and not every one. Of 110,000 or so clones listed, approximately 91% are singletons. As to this clone: As yet, its antigen is unknown.

The CDR3 contains 18 residues. Germline trimming cut 4 bases from V and 5 bases from J; bases unmatched to any gene: 15. CDR1 is LNHDA, CDR2 SQIVND, per germline (reference sequence). The source of this sequence is an adult in good health. The genes are TRBV19 and TRBJ2-5, with TRBD1 identical over 11 bases. The source material was peripheral blood, sampled on day 0 of AZD1222 vaccination. For the CDR3, the DNA is TGTGCCAGTAGTACTACACAAGCCGGACAGGGGGCCAGGGAGACCCAGTACTTC. Translated: CASSTTQAGQGARETQYF.